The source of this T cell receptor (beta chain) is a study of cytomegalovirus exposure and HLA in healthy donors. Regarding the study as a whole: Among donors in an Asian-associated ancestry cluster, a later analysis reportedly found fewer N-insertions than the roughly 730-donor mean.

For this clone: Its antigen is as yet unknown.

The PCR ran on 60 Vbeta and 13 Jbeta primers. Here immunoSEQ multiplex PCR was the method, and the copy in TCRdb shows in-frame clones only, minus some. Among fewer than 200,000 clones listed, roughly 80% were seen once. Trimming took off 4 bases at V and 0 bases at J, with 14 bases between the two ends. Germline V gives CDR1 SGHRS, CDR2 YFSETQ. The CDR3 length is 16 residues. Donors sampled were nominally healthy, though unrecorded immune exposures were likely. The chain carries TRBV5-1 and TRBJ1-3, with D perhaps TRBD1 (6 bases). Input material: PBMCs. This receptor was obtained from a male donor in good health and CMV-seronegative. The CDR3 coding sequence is TGCGCCAGCAGCCCAGTTGGGGGCCGCTCTGGAAACACCATATATTTT. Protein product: CASSPVGGRSGNTIYF.